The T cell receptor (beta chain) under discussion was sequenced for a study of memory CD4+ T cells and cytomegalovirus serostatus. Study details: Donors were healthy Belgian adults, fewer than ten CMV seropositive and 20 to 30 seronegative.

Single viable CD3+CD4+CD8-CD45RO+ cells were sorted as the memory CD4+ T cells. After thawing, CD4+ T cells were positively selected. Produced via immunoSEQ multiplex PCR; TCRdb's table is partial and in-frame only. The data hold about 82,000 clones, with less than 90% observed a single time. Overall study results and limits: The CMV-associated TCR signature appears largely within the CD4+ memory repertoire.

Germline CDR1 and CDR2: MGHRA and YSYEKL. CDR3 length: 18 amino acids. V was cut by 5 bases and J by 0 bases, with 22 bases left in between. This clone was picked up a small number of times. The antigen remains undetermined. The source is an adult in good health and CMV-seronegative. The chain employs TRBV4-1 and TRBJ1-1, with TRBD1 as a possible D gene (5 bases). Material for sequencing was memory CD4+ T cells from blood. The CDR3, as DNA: TGCGCCAGCAGCATACCGGACATGGGCATAACGTTGAACACTGAAGCTTTCTTT. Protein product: CASSIPDMGITLNTEAFF.